This T cell receptor beta chain was sequenced in a study of T cell repertoires in cytomegalovirus infection. Looking at the study overall: Matching HLA type and CMV infection were both indicated by public TCR beta signatures.

Per the germline V gene, CDR1 is LNHDA and CDR2 is SQIVND (reference sequence). The V and J ends lost 3 bases and 1 base respectively, with 8 bases between them. This CDR3 is 14 amino acids long. Study conclusions and caveats: The ex vivo response was dominated by HLA-C-restricted CMV-specific TCR beta clonotypes. Cumulative frequency (of public TCR beta family members) identified carriers of CMV plus the relevant HLA.

TCRdb called the reads again in MiXCR, with one record for every CDR3 protein. The sample yields 480,000 or so distinct CDR3 sequences, about 10% seen once. This clonotype was seen only a few times. What it binds is unknown. The rearrangement uses TRBV19 and TRBJ2-3, with D perhaps matching TRBD1 (5 bases). The sequence came from a human donor in good health (CMV status not recorded). Some clones in this sample may be carry-over from other donors' samples. The sequenced material came from PBMCs. As DNA, the CDR3 is TGTGCCAGTAGTATCTTAGGGGGCACAGATACGCAGTATTTT. This encodes CASSILGGTDTQYF.